This TCR beta chain was profiled in a study of blood T cell repertoires in COVID-19. Looking at the study overall: The United States, Italy and Spain were the sources of the acute and convalescent COVID-19 samples. From T cells, B-cell-depleted T cells, or PBMCs came the material, which was cDNA or gDNA.

Trimming removed 6 bases at V and 9 bases at J, with 12 bases between. CDR1 and CDR2 from the germline V gene are MDHEN and SYDVKM. The CDR3 extends over 12 amino acids. Per the original data handling: Estimates of nucleated cell counts were drawn from the amplification of reference gene primers. Here immunoSEQ multiplex PCR was the method, and the copy in TCRdb shows in-frame clones only, minus some. Clonal size and the V and J genes are those of that table, whereas D and trimming came from the DNA. This table holds more than 150,000 clones, approximately 90% found once. Seattle participants joined during active infection and were tracked over time.

The rearrangement links TRBV28 to TRBJ1-5; no definite D call. The source of this sequence is a woman aged 70 to 79 with COVID-19, enrolled during active disease. Sequenced material: peripheral blood. CDR3 coding DNA: TGTGCCAGCAGGCCGACACTTCTGCCCCAGCATTTT. Its translation: CASRPTLLPQHF.